The 31 T cell receptor beta chains below come from one sample, sequenced in a study of Graves' ophthalmopathy and Graves' hyperthyroidism. RNA transcripts were the source from which TCR beta CDR3 regions were amplified. Investigators did first-round RT-PCR with HTBI primers, then second-round multiplex PCR. TCRdb re-derived calls from the multiplex PCR reads in MiXCR, one entry per CDR3 protein. Of roughly 480,000 distinct CDR3 sequences detected, about 15% appear once; the ten largest clones hold around 9.8%. The material sequenced was blood. The receptors come from a woman aged 25 to 39 with Graves' ophthalmopathy.

CDR3 sequence: CASRHRDRPYEQYF. CDR3 DNA: TGTGCCAGCAGGCACCGGGACCGACCCTACGAGCAGTACTTC. The rearrangement links TRBV6-1 to TRBJ2-7, with D possibly being TRBD1 or TRBD2 (5 bases each). Germline-derived CDR1 and CDR2 are MNHNS and SASEGT. This CDR3 comprises 14 residues. V was clipped by 6 bases and J by 2 bases, with 14 bases between them.

This clonotype was observed many times. This chain uses TRBV27 with TRBJ1-1; D not resolved. V was clipped by 6 bases and J by 4 bases, with 18 bases between them. CDR3 length equals 15 residues. Germline V CDR1 and CDR2: MNHEY, SMNVEV (reference sequence). The CDR3 nucleotides are TGTGCCAGCAGGTCGCACGGGGAGGGTGCCACTGAAGCTTTCTTT. It translates to CASRSHGEGATEAFF.

For this clonotype: A read error is possible here, since a much larger clone lies one base away. The J gene is TRBJ2-7, the V gene TRBV2; TRBD1 or TRBD2 may be the D gene (5 bases each). V lost 6 bases, J lost 7 bases, and 16 bases lay in between. The CDR3 totals 13 residues. Germline lookup yields CDR1 SNHLY and CDR2 FYNNEI. Here the CDR3 reads CASRPPGPIEQYV. In DNA form, the CDR3 reads TGTGCCAGCAGACCCCCGGGACCCATAGAGCAGTACGTC.

This clonotype was found many times. The chain couples TRBV27 to TRBJ1-1; TRBD1 is a possible D gene (5 bases). The V gene's germline CDR1 is MNHEY and CDR2 SMNVEV (reference sequence). CDR3 length equals 15 residues. V lost 5 bases to trimming and J lost 4 bases, with 17 bases between them. This CDR3 reads CASSIGAGSLTEAFF. The CDR3 bases are TGTGCCAGCAGTATCGGGGCCGGATCGCTCACTGAAGCTTTCTTT.

The rearrangement uses TRBV4-1 and TRBJ2-2; 11 bases match TRBD2. Germline V gene sequence: CDR1 MGHRA, CDR2 YSYEKL. CDR3 length: 19 residues. Trimming cost V 4 bases and J 4 bases; bases outside gene matches: 14. CDR3 in amino acids: CASSPHYSIAGGRTGELFF. DNA for the CDR3: TGCGCCAGCAGCCCCCACTATTCTATAGCGGGGGGGCGCACCGGGGAGCTGTTTTTT.

This clonotype occurred many times. V and J are TRBV11-2 and TRBJ1-1, with D perhaps matching TRBD1 (6 bases). V was cut by 6 bases and J by 1 base, with 12 bases left in between. This CDR3 spans 14 amino acids. Germline loops: CDR1 SGHAT, CDR2 FQNNGV. The CDR3 loop is CASRPGQPNTEAFF. The CDR3 DNA follows: TGTGCCAGCAGACCCGGACAGCCGAACACTGAAGCTTTCTTT.

This clonotype was observed many times. The V and J genes are TRBV2 and TRBJ1-5, with D possibly TRBD1 on 5 matching bases. The CDR3 spans 18 residues. The V end lost 9 bases, the J end lost 0 bases, and 24 bases lay between the germline ends. The germline V gene encodes CDR1 SNHLY and CDR2 FYNNEI. CDR3 in DNA: TGTGCCAGTACCGATACTATAGGGGCAGTTTTTAGCAATCAGCCCCAGCATTTT. Encoded protein: CASTDTIGAVFSNQPQHF.

This clonotype has ten or more counts. The chain is built from TRBV5-6 and TRBJ2-7; D not certain. This CDR3 has 12 residues. V lost 3 bases, J lost 0 bases, and 4 bases lay in between. CDR1 and CDR2 from the germline V gene are SGHDT and YYEEEE. The CDR3 DNA follows: TGTGCCAGCAGCTCCGCCTCCTACGAGCAGTACTTC. Protein product: CASSSASYEQYF.

This clonotype was recorded many times. The rearrangement links TRBV29-1 to TRBJ2-7; unclear D gene. The CDR3 consists of 12 residues. Germline V gene data show CDR1 as SQVTM and CDR2 as ANQGSEA. V was shortened by 4 bases and J by 2 bases, with 9 bases between the two germline ends. The CDR3 protein is CSVVGQTYEQYF. The CDR3, as DNA: TGCAGCGTTGTTGGGCAGACCTACGAGCAGTACTTC.

This clonotype was observed many times. J is TRBJ2-7 and V is TRBV6-1; tentatively, D is TRBD1 (6 bases). This CDR3 has 15 amino acids. The germline gives CDR1 MNHNS, CDR2 SASEGT. Trimming pared 4 bases from V and 2 bases from J, leaving 15 bases between. CDR3 sequence reads: CASSGRDTITYEQYF. The CDR3 nucleotides read TGTGCCAGCAGTGGCCGGGACACCATCACCTACGAGCAGTACTTC.

This clonotype was counted ten times or more. Here the CDR3 DNA reads TGTGCCTGGAAGGGACTAGCGGGATCCGGAACCCAGTACTTC. Translated: CAWKGLAGSGTQYF. The chain joins TRBV30 to TRBJ2-5; 13 nucleotides agree with TRBD2. The germline CDR1 and CDR2 sequences are GTSNPN and SVGIG (reference sequence). The ends lost 4 bases at V and 8 bases at J; junction bases unmatched: 7. The CDR3 length is 14 residues. Full variable domain (rest looked up from reference TRBV30 and TRBJ2-5): SQTIHQWPATLVQPVGSPLSLECTVEGTSNPNLYWYRQAAGRGLQLLFYSVGIGQISSEVPQNLSASRPQDRQFILSSKKLLLSDSGFYLCAWKGLAGSGTQYFGPGTRLLVL.

This clonotype was detected ten times or more. V gene TRBV2 combines with J gene TRBJ2-7, with 10 bases matching TRBD2. Trimming at V came to 4 bases and at J to 4 bases, leaving 4 bases not matched to a gene. The CDR3 sequence is 14 residues long. Per germline, CDR1 SNHLY and CDR2 FYNNEI. In DNA form, the CDR3 reads TGTGCCAGCAGTGTAGCGGGAGGAGTGTACGAGCAGTACTTC. It is translated as CASSVAGGVYEQYF.

There are many counts of this clonotype. The rearrangement links TRBV12-3 or TRBV12-4 to TRBJ2-2; 8 bases map to TRBD2. The CDR3 consists of 17 residues. Unmatched junction bases numbered 10, after V lost 5 bases and J lost 2 bases. The DNA of the CDR3 is TGTGCCAGCAGTCCGCTACTAGCGGTGGGAAACACCGGGGAGCTGTTTTTT. The encoded protein is CASSPLLAVGNTGELFF.

The sample holds many counts of this clonotype. V gene TRBV24-1 combines with J gene TRBJ2-2, with 10 bases lining up with TRBD2. Germline values: CDR1 KGHDR, CDR2 SFDVKD. Trimming took 10 bases from V and 5 from J; bases not matched to a gene: 3. The CDR3 length is 13 residues. The CDR3 sequence: CATGLAPTGELFF. In nucleotides, the CDR3 is TGTGCCACGGGACTAGCGCCTACCGGGGAGCTGTTTTTT.

The table lists this clonotype with many counts. V gene TRBV28 combines with J gene TRBJ1-1; D uncertain. CDR1 MDHEN and CDR2 SYDVKM come from the germline V gene. The CDR3 sequence is 13 residues long. The V and J ends lost 6 bases and 3 bases respectively, with 11 bases between them. The DNA of the CDR3 is TGTGCCAGCAGCTATGGACGCTACACTGAAGCTTTCTTT. It specifies CASSYGRYTEAFF.

This clonotype showed up many times. This chain links TRBV5-1 with TRBJ2-5, with TRBD1 matching 7 bases. Trimming cost V 3 bases and J 3 bases; bases outside gene matches: 5. The CDR3 length is 14 residues. CDR1 and CDR2 from the germline V gene are SGHRS and YFSETQ. CDR3: CASSSAQGEETQYF. CDR3 nucleotide sequence: TGCGCCAGCAGCTCGGCCCAGGGGGAAGAGACCCAGTACTTC. The full variable domain, rest sourced from reference TRBV5-1 and TRBJ2-5, is KAGVTQTPRYLIKTRGQQVTLSCSPISGHRSVSWYQQTPGQGLQFLFEYFSETQRNKGNFPGRFSGRQFSNSRSEMNVSTLELGDSALYLCASSSAQGEETQYFGPGTRLLVL.

This clonotype was seen at least ten times. The V call is TRBV20-1, the J call TRBJ1-1, with D possibly TRBD1 on 5 matching bases. Deletions cut 5 bases from V and 4 bases from J, with 14 bases between. From germline, CDR1 is DFQATT and CDR2 SNEGSKA (reference sequence). The CDR3 is 13 amino acids. The CDR3 loop is CSAGSGGATEAFF. The CDR3 nucleotides are TGCAGTGCTGGATCCGGGGGAGCCACTGAAGCTTTCTTT.

This clonotype has only a few counts. The chain links TRBV5-1 to TRBJ2-7; 13 positions match TRBD2. The V and J ends lost 3 bases and 6 bases, in that order; junction bases with no gene match: 9. The CDR3 covers 16 residues. The germline CDR1 and CDR2 sequences are SGHRS and YFSETQ. DNA of the CDR3: TGCGCCAGCAGCTCTAGCCCCGGGACTAGCGGGGTCGAGCAGTACTTC. Its protein product is CASSSSPGTSGVEQYF.

The rearrangement uses TRBV6-1 and TRBJ2-7; a weak D match, TRBD2 (5 bases). The CDR3 is 12 residues long. CDR1 and CDR2 (germline): MNHNS, SASEGT. Trimming took 6 bases from V and 3 from J, leaving 9 bases between them. CDR3 sequence (DNA): TGTGCCAGCAGCGGGATTATCTACGAGCAGTACTTC. This codes for CASSGIIYEQYF.

There are many counts of this clonotype. The gene calls are TRBV27 and TRBJ2-2; D call uncertain. Germline loops: CDR1 MNHEY, CDR2 SMNVEV (reference sequence). This CDR3 is built from 12 residues. V was pared by 3 bases and J by 7 bases, with 6 bases between. The DNA for the CDR3 is TGTGCCAGCAGTTTCGGATACGGGGAGCTGTTTTTT. It encodes CASSFGYGELFF.

This chain connects TRBV2 to TRBJ2-5; perhaps TRBD1 as D (6 bases). Deletions cut 4 bases from V and 1 base from J, with 10 bases between. CDR1 SNHLY and CDR2 FYNNEI come from the germline V gene. The CDR3 has 14 amino acids. The CDR3 coding sequence is TGTGCCAGCAGTGCAGGGGTACTCCAAGAGACCCAGTACTTC. Translated, it gives CASSAGVLQETQYF.

The table lists this clonotype with a few counts. The CDR3 DNA is TGTGCCAGCAGTTCAGGGACAGGCCGCTCTGGGGCCAACGTCCTGACTTTC. Amino acid sequence: CASSSGTGRSGANVLTF. The chain couples TRBV27 to TRBJ2-6; 8 bases fit TRBD1. CDR1 and CDR2 from the germline V gene are MNHEY and SMNVEV (reference sequence). Unmatched junction bases numbered 5, after V lost 4 bases and J lost 0 bases. The CDR3 sequence is 17 residues long.

This clonotype has more than one count but fewer than ten. This chain joins TRBV12-5 and TRBJ1-2; D unclear. The CDR3 length is 15 residues. Germline V gives CDR1 LGHNT, CDR2 FRNRAP. V lost 2 bases to trimming and J lost 2 bases, with 12 bases between them. The CDR3 region has the DNA TGTGCTAGTGGTTTGTTGTCATCTGGGAACTATGGCTACACCTTC. Translating gives CASGLLSSGNYGYTF.

This clonotype was observed many times. The V gene is TRBV29-1, the J gene TRBJ1-5, with D unclear. Germline V gene sequence: CDR1 SQVTM, CDR2 ANQGSEA. The CDR3 has 11 residues. V was pared by 4 bases and J by 5 bases, with 6 bases between. The CDR3 reads CSVGEDQPQHF. CDR3 coding DNA: TGCAGCGTTGGGGAGGATCAGCCCCAGCATTTT.

This clonotype was seen many times. The chain joins TRBV19 to TRBJ2-2; a weak D match, TRBD2 (7 bases). This CDR3 region has 16 residues. Germline values: CDR1 LNHDA, CDR2 SQIVND (reference sequence). Trimming shortened V by 7 bases and J by 0 bases, and 15 bases separated the two germline ends. CDR3 sequence reads: CASTTRGGSNTGELFF. CDR3 nucleotide sequence: TGTGCCAGTACCACGAGGGGGGGGTCGAACACCGGGGAGCTGTTTTTT.

This rearrangement joins TRBV10-3 to TRBJ2-7; no firm D call. This CDR3 region has 15 residues. Trimming pared 0 bases from V and 1 base from J, leaving 10 bases between. Germline CDR1 is ENHRY and CDR2 is SYGVKD. The CDR3 region has the DNA TGTGCCATCAGTGAGTCGATCGGTCAGTCCTACGAGCAGTACTTC. It is translated as CAISESIGQSYEQYF.

This clonotype showed up many times. The chain joins TRBV2 to TRBJ2-7; D may be TRBD1 (6 bases). The CDR3 has 15 residues. V was clipped by 6 bases and J by 3 bases, with 18 bases between them. Germline values: CDR1 SNHLY, CDR2 FYNNEI. This CDR3 is CASRQDRSIVYEQYF. The CDR3 DNA sequence: TGTGCCAGCAGACAGGACAGATCGATTGTCTACGAGCAGTACTTC.

This clonotype has at least ten counts. The DNA of the CDR3 is TGCGCCAGTGCTACCCAGACAGCCACCTACTACGAGCAGTACTTC. Residues: CASATQTATYYEQYF. The chain joins TRBV4-1 to TRBJ2-7, with D possibly matching TRBD1 (5 bases). Germline assignment: CDR1 MGHRA and CDR2 YSYEKL. This CDR3 spans 15 amino acids. V was trimmed by 9 bases and J by 3 bases, leaving 21 bases between them.

In regard to this clonotype: One end of the junction does not line up with germline, which may come from a read error. This sequence joins TRBV12-3 or TRBV12-4 and TRBJ1-1, with a weak D call TRBD1 (5 bases). The length of the CDR3 is 12 residues. CDR3 residues: CASSPTGTKACF. In DNA form, the CDR3 reads TGTGCCAGCAGTCCTACAGGAACTAAAGCTTGCTTT.

This clonotype was recorded many times. The rearrangement joins TRBV6-2 or TRBV6-3 to TRBJ2-7; D is unclear. Between the trimmed V and J ends, which lost 11 bases and 6 bases, there was a span of 5 bases. Germline CDR1 reads MNHEY; CDR2 reads SVGEGT. This CDR3 has 8 amino acids. CDR3: CAAGEQYF. The CDR3 bases are TGTGCCGCCGGCGAGCAGTACTTC.

Many counts were recorded for this clonotype. The chain is built from TRBV9 and TRBJ1-2; D is ambiguous. Trimming removed 3 bases from V and 4 bases from J, with 10 bases in between. The CDR3 length is 13 residues. Per germline, CDR1 SGDLS and CDR2 YYNGEE. CDR3 in DNA: TGTGCCAGCAGCGGCGTGGATGTCTATGGCTACACCTTC. It yields the protein CASSGVDVYGYTF.